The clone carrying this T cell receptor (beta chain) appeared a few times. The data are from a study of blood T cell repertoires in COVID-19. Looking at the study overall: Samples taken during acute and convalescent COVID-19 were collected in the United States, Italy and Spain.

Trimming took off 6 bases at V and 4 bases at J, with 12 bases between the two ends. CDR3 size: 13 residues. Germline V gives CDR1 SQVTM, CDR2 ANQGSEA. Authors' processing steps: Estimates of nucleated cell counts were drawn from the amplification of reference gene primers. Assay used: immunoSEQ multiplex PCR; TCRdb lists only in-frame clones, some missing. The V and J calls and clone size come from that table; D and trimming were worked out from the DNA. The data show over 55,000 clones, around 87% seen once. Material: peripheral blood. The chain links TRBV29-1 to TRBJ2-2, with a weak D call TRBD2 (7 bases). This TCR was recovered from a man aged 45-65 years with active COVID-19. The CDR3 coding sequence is TGCAGCGTGACTAGCAGGGGCACCGGGGAGCTGTTTTTT. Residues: CSVTSRGTGELFF.